This TCR beta chain was profiled in a study of OX40 agonist ivuxolimab in advanced cancers. Whole-study results and caveats: CD8+ T cells were the subset that, on average, had more expanded clones than CD4+.

This table comes from immunoSEQ multiplex PCR, and its TCRdb copy is limited to in-frame clones, with some not included. The sample carries 50,000 to 70,000 clones, around four fifths recorded once. Germline CDR1 reads DFQATT; CDR2 reads SNEGSKA (reference sequence). The CDR3 has 11 amino acids. V was shortened by 6 bases and J by 6 bases, with 9 bases between the two germline ends. With regard to this clone: The antigen is unknown.

The sequence was obtained from an adult with an advanced solid tumor such as melanoma, head and neck, liver or kidney cancer. The chain has TRBV20-1 and TRBJ2-1; D perhaps matches TRBD2 (6 bases). This material consisted of CD4+ or CD8+ T cells sorted from blood, taken in a trial of the OX40 agonist ivuxolimab. The CDR3 loop is CSARLVNEQFF. The CDR3 nucleotides are TGCAGTGCCAGACTAGTCAATGAGCAGTTCTTC.